These 18 T cell receptor beta chains were sequenced from one sample in a study of T cell therapy after organ transplantation. Their cognate antigens are unknown. The method was immunoSEQ multiplex PCR; TCRdb's version includes in-frame clones alone and lacks a portion of them. The data show approximately 22,000 clones, over 80% seen once. Time point: 20-29 weeks after completion of therapy. The sequences come from CD8+ T cells from blood, collected after autologous CMV-specific T cell therapy. These receptors came from a human patient who had received a solid organ transplant and had CMV disease. The graft donor may account for some of the T cells.

The V and J genes are TRBV28 and TRBJ2-4, with a possible D match to TRBD1 (5 bases). V was trimmed by 3 bases and J by 7 bases, leaving 10 bases between them. Germline loops: CDR1 MDHEN, CDR2 SYDVKM. CDR3 length: 13 residues. In nucleotides, the CDR3 is TGTGCCAGCAGTTTGGCAGGGTGGAACATTCAGTACTTC. It specifies CASSLAGWNIQYF.

This sequence joins TRBV15 and TRBJ2-6, with D unclear. Germline V lookup: CDR1 LNHNV, CDR2 YYDKDF (reference sequence). This CDR3 has 16 residues. Trimming stripped 0 bases from V and 0 bases from J, with 6 bases between. The CDR3 DNA is TGTGCCACCAGCAGAGATCGACTCTCTGGGGCCAACGTCCTGACTTTC. It is translated as CATSRDRLSGANVLTF. Drawing the rest from reference TRBV15 and TRBJ2-6, the complete variable domain is DAMVIQNPRYQVTQFGKPVTLSCSQTLNHNVMYWYQQKSSQAPKLLFHYYDKDFNNEADTPDNFQSRRPNTSFCFLDIRSPGLGDTAMYLCATSRDRLSGANVLTFGAGSRLTVL.

This clone was seen just once. This sequence joins TRBV10-3 and TRBJ1-5; D not resolved. Germline V gives CDR1 ENHRY, CDR2 SYGVKD. The CDR3 extends over 15 amino acids. Trimming took 0 bases from V and 0 from J, leaving 6 bases between them. In nucleotides, the CDR3 is TGTGCCATCAGTGAGTCGACTGATAGCAATCAGCCCCAGCATTTT. It encodes CAISESTDSNQPQHF.

V is TRBV4-2 and J is TRBJ1-5; D is perhaps TRBD1 (6 bases). The length of the CDR3 is 14 residues. Germline V CDR1 and CDR2: LGHNA, YNFKEQ. V dropped 4 bases and J dropped 3 bases, with 10 bases sitting between them. In DNA, the CDR3 is TGTGCCAGCAGCCTACAGGGTTACAATCAGCCCCAGCATTTT. Protein: CASSLQGYNQPQHF.

The V gene is TRBV5-1, the J gene TRBJ1-1; maybe TRBD1 (6 bases). Germline V gene lookup returns CDR1 SGHRS and CDR2 YFSETQ. V gave up 1 base and J gave up 0 bases, with 10 bases separating them. The CDR3 loop spans 15 amino acids. Here the CDR3 reads CASSLTGALNTEAFF. CDR3 DNA: TGCGCCAGCAGCTTGACGGGGGCGTTGAACACTGAAGCTTTCTTT.

This sequence joins TRBV4-3 and TRBJ1-5, with D hard to call. Trimming cost V 0 bases and J 5 bases, with 11 bases left between them. The length of the CDR3 is 15 residues. In germline, CDR1 is LGHNA, CDR2 YSLEER. CDR3 in amino acids: CASSQDPLLHQPQHF. The CDR3 DNA is TGCGCCAGCAGCCAAGACCCCCTCTTACATCAGCCCCAGCATTTT.

The genes are TRBV6-6 and TRBJ1-3; D gene unclear. CDR3 length: 12 residues. Germline V gene lookup returns CDR1 MNHNY and CDR2 SVGAGI (reference sequence). V lost 7 bases to trimming and J lost 5 bases, with 9 bases between them. The CDR3 nucleotides are TGTGCCAGCACCTCAGACAGAAACACCATATATTTT. Amino acid sequence: CASTSDRNTIYF.

This clone was seen a handful of times. The chain recombines TRBV11-2 with TRBJ2-2; 8 bases are shared with TRBD2. Per germline, CDR1 SGHAT and CDR2 FQNNGV. After removal of 4 bases from V and 6 bases from J, the junction contained 7 bases not matched to a gene. This CDR3 contains 15 residues. The CDR3 nucleotides are TGTGCCAGCAGCTCCGCAGCGGGAGTCCCCGGGGAGCTGTTTTTT. This sequence encodes CASSSAAGVPGELFF.

The rearrangement joins TRBV7-8 to TRBJ2-7, with 8 positions matching TRBD1. The CDR3 length is 14 residues. Trimming at V came to 5 bases and at J to 3 bases, leaving 6 bases not matched to a gene. Looked up from germline, CDR1 is SGHVS and CDR2 is FQNEAQ. The CDR3 is CASSKTGELYEQYF. As DNA, the CDR3 is TGTGCCAGCAGCAAGACAGGGGAACTCTACGAGCAGTACTTC.

The chain couples TRBV9 to TRBJ1-5; no definite D call. Germline CDR1 SGDLS, CDR2 YYNGEE. V lost 5 bases to trimming and J lost 4 bases, with 10 bases between them. The CDR3 is 13 amino acids. Here the CDR3 reads CASSRTGNQPQHF. CDR3 DNA: TGTGCCAGCAGTCGGACCGGAAATCAGCCCCAGCATTTT.

This sequence joins TRBV5-4 and TRBJ1-1; no definite D call. Trimming left V 2 bases short and J 3 bases short, with 5 bases between. CDR1 is SGHNT, CDR2 YYREEE, per germline (reference sequence). CDR3 size: 12 residues. CDR3: CASSFQDTEAFF. DNA of the CDR3: TGTGCCAGCAGCTTTCAAGACACTGAAGCTTTCTTT.

This chain joins TRBV27 and TRBJ1-4, with D perhaps TRBD1 (6 bases). This CDR3 has 17 amino acids. V lost 4 bases and J lost 3, with 18 bases in between. Germline V gene data show CDR1 as MNHEY and CDR2 as SMNVEV (reference sequence). The CDR3 DNA reads TGTGCCAGCAGTTCCCCGTCCAAACAGGGTCCTAATGAAAAACTGTTTTTT. Protein: CASSSPSKQGPNEKLFF.

The chain uses TRBV7-9 and TRBJ2-7, with D perhaps matching TRBD1 or TRBD2 (5 bases each). V lost 5 bases and J 7 bases, leaving 15 bases between the germline ends. There are 13 residues in the CDR3. CDR1 and CDR2 (germline): SEHNR, FQNEAQ (reference sequence). The chain's CDR3 is CASSPGTNWEQYF. The CDR3 DNA reads TGTGCCAGCAGCCCGGGGACCAATTGGGAGCAGTACTTC.

J is TRBJ1-5 and V is TRBV30; D unresolved. CDR3 size: 15 residues. CDR1 GTSNPN and CDR2 SVGIG come from the germline V gene (reference sequence). Between the trimmed V and J ends, which lost 5 bases and 6 bases, there was a span of 20 bases. The DNA for the CDR3 is TGTGCCTGGTCGGCCTCGACGGTGCGGGGTCAGCCCCAGCATTTT. It codes for CAWSASTVRGQPQHF.

The V call is TRBV7-9, the J call TRBJ2-3, with TRBD2 matching over 10 bases. The CDR3 spans 15 residues. With 2 bases clipped from V and 6 bases from J, the junction kept 5 bases outside the gene matches. Germline values: CDR1 SEHNR, CDR2 FQNEAQ (reference sequence). The CDR3 DNA follows: TGTGCCAGCAGCTTACTAGCGGGAGTAAGCGATACGCAGTATTTT. It specifies CASSLLAGVSDTQYF.

J is TRBJ2-1 and V is TRBV7-2; a possible D gene is TRBD2 (6 bases). The ends were cut back, 4 bases at V and 5 bases at J, with 18 bases in the middle. This CDR3 has 16 residues. Germline CDR1 reads SGHTA; CDR2 reads FQGNSA. DNA for the CDR3: TGTGCCAGCAGCTCCACCCCGGGACTCTCAAACAATGAGCAGTTCTTC. Translated: CASSSTPGLSNNEQFF.

This chain joins TRBV19 and TRBJ2-1, with unresolved D. Germline CDR1 reads LNHDA; CDR2 reads SQIVND (reference sequence). V lost 0 bases, J lost 6 bases, and 12 bases lay in between. CDR3 length: 15 amino acids. This CDR3 reads CASSIEANSFNEQFF. The CDR3 nucleotides are TGTGCCAGTAGTATAGAGGCTAACAGCTTCAATGAGCAGTTCTTC.

This clone is a singleton in its sample. This chain connects TRBV4-3 to TRBJ2-1; no clear D gene. V lost 0 bases, J lost 4 bases, and 13 bases lay in between. Germline V gives CDR1 LGHNA, CDR2 YSLEER. This CDR3 is 16 amino acids long. The CDR3 bases are TGCGCCAGCAGCCAAGATCGAGCTAGTAGGTACAATGAGCAGTTCTTC. Translated, it gives CASSQDRASRYNEQFF.